This T cell receptor (beta chain) comes out of a study of T cell responses to AZD1222 COVID-19 vaccine (dated by TCRdb to the early 2020s). For the study in its entirety: AZD1222 recipients given second doses at about 4 weeks or at about 12 weeks were pooled, since spike-specific TCR depth and breadth were not found to differ between the two schedules. TCR sequencing was performed for approximately 240 trial participants, of whom some 200 were given two doses of AZD1222 and approximately 26 were given two doses of MenACWY control vaccine. Trial participants were enrolled by age into 18-55, 56-69 and 70-plus year subgroups, with roughly 160, 29 and 62 TCR-sequenced participants respectively.

Overall study outcomes, separate from this receptor: Only five to seven AZD1222 recipients were SARS-CoV-2 seropositive at baseline, limiting conclusions about previously exposed vaccinees. Reportedly, almost half of the unique spike-specific TCRs recognized epitopes lying outside the regions that are mutated in the B.1.351 and B.1.1.7 variants. Most participants were white British and females outnumbered males, and the authors suggested that clonal diversity may have been underestimated. After two AZD1222 doses, both the breadth and the depth of spike-specific TCRs were significantly higher than at day 0 and than in MenACWY recipients. Because no day 14 peak-response samples were available, the repertoires could be characterized only after the peak T cell response. The vaccine-associated CD4 TCRs covered the entire spike protein, and the dominant responses fell in regions 160-218 and 743-854. The 56-69-year group was small, and its depth increase did not reach significance, likely because of low power.

The time point label on this specimen signifies: baseline before first vaccination. Samples from vaccinated people were obtained from the UK trials COV001 and COV002, which included a single-blind randomized controlled phase 2/3 trial of AZD1222 (ChAdOx1 nCoV-19) in healthy adults. For TCRbeta chain sequencing, PBMC samples from trial participants were taken at day 0 and at day 28 after the second dose. To note about this clone: What antigen it recognizes has not been identified. No much larger clonotype is one base removed from it; base qualities were not supplied.

Sequences SQVTM (CDR1) and ANQGSEA (CDR2) are obtained from the germline V gene. The CDR3 starts with the cysteine, ends with the phenylalanine, and has 13 residues. Only the CDR3 DNA is retained, 39 bases long and in frame from the first base. Trimming takes 3 bases from V and 0 bases from J, and the germline ends sit 6 bases apart. The CDR3 regions of human TCRbeta chains were subjected to immunosequencing. As for how the authors treated the data: Repertoire TCRs were checked for matches against a reference library of SARS-CoV-2-specific TCRs that had been generated using the MIRA antigen-specificity platform. Breadth meant the fraction of unique TCRs that were SARS-CoV-2-associated, whereas depth meant the fraction of total T cells that were SARS-CoV-2-associated. Using the MIRA data, each spike-specific TCR was assigned both to the spike region to which the TCR was reactive and to a CD4 or CD8 class. Log10-transformed breadth and depth values were compared by one-way ANOVA with Sidak's multiple comparisons tests. The clones in this table, taken by TCRdb from immuneACCESS, are in-frame only. Not every clone is retained; where verified, under half of the shortfall comes from an unresolved V gene, and the cause of the rest is unknown. That table gives V, J and clone size, and the DNA gave D and trimming. Here the sample has about 83,000 clones; roughly 88% occur a single time. Roughly 8.7% of the sample lies in the top ten.

The receptor's source is an adult in good health. The chain uses TRBV29-1 and TRBJ1-3, with the D gene too uncertain to name. The sequencing here drew on peripheral blood, taken on day 0 of AZD1222 vaccination. CDR3 sequence: CSVEHLSGNTIYF. The nucleotides are TGCAGCGTTGAGCACCTCTCTGGAAACACCATATATTTT.